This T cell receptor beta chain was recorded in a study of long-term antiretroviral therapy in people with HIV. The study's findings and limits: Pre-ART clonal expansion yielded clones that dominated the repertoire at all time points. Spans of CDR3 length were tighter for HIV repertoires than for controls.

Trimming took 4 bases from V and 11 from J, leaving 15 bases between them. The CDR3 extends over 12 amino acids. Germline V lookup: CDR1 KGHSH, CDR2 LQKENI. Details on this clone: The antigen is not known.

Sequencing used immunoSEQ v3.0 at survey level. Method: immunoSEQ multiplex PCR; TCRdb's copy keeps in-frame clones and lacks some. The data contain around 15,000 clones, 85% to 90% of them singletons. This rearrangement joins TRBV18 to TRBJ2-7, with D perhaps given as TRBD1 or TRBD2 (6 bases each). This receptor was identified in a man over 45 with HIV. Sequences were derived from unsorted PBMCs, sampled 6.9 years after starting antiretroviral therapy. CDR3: CASSRTQGGEYF. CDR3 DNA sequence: TGTGCCAGCTCACGGACACAGGGCGGGGAGTACTTC.